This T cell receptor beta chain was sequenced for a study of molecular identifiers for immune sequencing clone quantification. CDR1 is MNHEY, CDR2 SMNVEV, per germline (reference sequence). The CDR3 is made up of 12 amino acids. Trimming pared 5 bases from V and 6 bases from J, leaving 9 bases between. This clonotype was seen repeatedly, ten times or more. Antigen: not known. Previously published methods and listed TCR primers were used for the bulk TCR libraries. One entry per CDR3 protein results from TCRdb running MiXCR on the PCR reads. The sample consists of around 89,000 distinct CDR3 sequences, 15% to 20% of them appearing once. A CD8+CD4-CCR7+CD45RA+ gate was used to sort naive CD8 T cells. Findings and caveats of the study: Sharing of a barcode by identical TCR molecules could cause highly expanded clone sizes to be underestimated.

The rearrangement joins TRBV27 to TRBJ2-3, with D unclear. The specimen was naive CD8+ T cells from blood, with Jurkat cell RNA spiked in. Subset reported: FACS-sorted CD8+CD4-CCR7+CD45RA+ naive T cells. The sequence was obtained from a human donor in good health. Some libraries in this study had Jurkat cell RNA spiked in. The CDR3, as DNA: TGTGCCAGCAGTGGGCTGTGGGATACGCAGTATTTT. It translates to CASSGLWDTQYF.